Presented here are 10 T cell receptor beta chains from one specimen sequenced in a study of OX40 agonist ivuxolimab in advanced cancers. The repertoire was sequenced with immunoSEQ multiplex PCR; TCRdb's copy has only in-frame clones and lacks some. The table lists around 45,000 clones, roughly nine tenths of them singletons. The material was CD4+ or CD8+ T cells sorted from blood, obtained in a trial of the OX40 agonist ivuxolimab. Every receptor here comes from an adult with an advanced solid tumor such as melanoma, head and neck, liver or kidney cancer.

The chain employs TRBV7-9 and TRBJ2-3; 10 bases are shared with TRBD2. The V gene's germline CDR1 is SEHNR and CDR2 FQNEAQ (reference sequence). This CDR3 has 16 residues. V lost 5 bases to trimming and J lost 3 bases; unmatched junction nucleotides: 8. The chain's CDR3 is CASSPLAGEVTDTQYF. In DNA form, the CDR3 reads TGTGCCAGCAGCCCGCTAGCGGGAGAGGTAACAGATACGCAGTATTTT.

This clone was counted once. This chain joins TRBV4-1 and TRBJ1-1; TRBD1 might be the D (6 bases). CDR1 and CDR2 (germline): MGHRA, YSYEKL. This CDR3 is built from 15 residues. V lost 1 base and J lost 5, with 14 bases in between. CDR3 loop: CASSQGRRGYTEAFF. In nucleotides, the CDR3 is TGCGCCAGCAGCCAAGGAAGAAGGGGGTATACTGAAGCTTTCTTT.

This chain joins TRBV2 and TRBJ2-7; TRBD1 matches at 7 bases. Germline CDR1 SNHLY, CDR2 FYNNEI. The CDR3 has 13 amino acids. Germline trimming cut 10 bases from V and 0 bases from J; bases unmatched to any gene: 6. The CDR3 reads CAIKQGSSYEQYF. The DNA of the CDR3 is TGTGCCATCAAACAGGGGAGCTCCTACGAGCAGTACTTC.

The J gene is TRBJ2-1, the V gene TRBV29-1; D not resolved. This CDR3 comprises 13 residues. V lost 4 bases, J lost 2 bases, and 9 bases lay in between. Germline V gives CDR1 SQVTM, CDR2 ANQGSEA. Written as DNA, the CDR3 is TGCAGCGTTGGTCTCTCAACCTACAATGAGCAGTTCTTC. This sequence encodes CSVGLSTYNEQFF.

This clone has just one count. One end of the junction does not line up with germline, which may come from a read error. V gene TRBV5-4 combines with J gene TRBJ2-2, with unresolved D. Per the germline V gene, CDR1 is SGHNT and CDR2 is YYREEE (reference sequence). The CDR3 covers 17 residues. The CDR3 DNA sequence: TGCGCCAGCAGCCAAGATAGGTGGATAGGGAACACCGGGGAGCTGTTTTTT. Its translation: CASSQDRWIGNTGELFF.

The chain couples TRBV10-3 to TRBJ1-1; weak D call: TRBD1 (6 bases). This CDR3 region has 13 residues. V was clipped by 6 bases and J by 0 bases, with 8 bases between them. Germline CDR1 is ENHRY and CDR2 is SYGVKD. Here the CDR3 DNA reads TGTGCCATCAGCGGACAGATGAACACTGAAGCTTTCTTT. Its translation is CAISGQMNTEAFF.

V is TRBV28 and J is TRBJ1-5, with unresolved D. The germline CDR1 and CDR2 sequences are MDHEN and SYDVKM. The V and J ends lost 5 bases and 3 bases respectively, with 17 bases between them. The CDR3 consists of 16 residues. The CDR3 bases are TGTGCCAGCAGTGCCAACAGTCAGGCCTACAATCAGCCCCAGCATTTT. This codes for CASSANSQAYNQPQHF.

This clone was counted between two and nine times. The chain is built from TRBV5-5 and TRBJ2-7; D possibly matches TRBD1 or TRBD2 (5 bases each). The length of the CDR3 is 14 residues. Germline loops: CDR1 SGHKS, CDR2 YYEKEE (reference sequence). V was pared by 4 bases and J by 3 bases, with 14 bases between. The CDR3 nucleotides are TGTGCCAGCAGCGAGGGAGCAGGGTACTACGAGCAGTACTTC. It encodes CASSEGAGYYEQYF.

The CDR3 sequence is CASSQNRDRGEEQYF. The CDR3 bases are TGCGCCAGCAGCCAAAACCGGGACAGGGGTGAAGAGCAGTACTTC. The chain links TRBV4-1 to TRBJ2-7; 10 bases match TRBD1. Germline assignment: CDR1 MGHRA and CDR2 YSYEKL. V was clipped by 2 bases and J by 7 bases; unmatched bases: 8. The CDR3 has 15 residues.

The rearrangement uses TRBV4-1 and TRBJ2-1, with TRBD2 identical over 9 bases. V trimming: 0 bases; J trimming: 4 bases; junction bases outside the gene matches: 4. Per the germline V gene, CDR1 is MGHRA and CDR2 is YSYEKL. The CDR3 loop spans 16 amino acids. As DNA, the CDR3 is TGCGCCAGCAGCCAAGATGAGCGGGGGGCGTACAATGAGCAGTTCTTC. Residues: CASSQDERGAYNEQFF.